This record covers a single T cell receptor (beta chain). The antigen is not known. The sample originates from a study of cytomegalovirus exposure and HLA in healthy donors. Study as a whole: Previous work identified roughly 110 million unique TCR beta sequences from around 200 million T cells. Study-wide results and limits: Earlier analysis found most TCR beta V segments productive about 90% or about 30% of the time. Donor immune exposure was known only as CMV serostatus.

This CDR3 region has 15 residues. The V end lost 2 bases, the J end lost 0 bases, and 9 bases lay between the germline ends. Per the germline V gene, CDR1 is SGHRS and CDR2 is YFSETQ. The PCR had 60 Vbeta and 13 Jbeta primers. Libraries were prepared by immunoSEQ multiplex PCR; TCRdb keeps only in-frame clonotypes and omits some of them. The sample has around 200,000 clones. The chain couples TRBV5-1 to TRBJ2-1; weak D call: TRBD2 (6 bases). The sample comprised PBMCs. This receptor was taken from a girl aged 2 to 10 in good health and CMV-seropositive. This chain's CDR3 is CASSFSGNSYNEQFF. As DNA, the CDR3 is TGCGCCAGCAGCTTTAGCGGTAACTCCTACAATGAGCAGTTCTTC.